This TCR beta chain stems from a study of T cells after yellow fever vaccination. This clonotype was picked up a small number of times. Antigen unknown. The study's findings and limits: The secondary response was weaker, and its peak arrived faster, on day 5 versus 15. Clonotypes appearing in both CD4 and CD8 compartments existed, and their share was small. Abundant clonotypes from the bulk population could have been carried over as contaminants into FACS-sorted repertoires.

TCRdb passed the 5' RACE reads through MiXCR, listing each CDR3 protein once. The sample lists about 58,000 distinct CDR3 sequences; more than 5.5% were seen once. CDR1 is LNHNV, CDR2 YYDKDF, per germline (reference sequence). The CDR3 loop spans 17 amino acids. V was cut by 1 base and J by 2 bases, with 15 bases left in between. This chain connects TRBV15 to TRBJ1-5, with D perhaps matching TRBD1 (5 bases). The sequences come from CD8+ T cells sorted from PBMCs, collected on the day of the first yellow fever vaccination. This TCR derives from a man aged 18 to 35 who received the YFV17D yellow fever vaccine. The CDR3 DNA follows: TGTGCCACCAGCAGAGCTCAGGGTTATTATGGCAATCAGCCCCAGCATTTT. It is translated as CATSRAQGYYGNQPQHF.